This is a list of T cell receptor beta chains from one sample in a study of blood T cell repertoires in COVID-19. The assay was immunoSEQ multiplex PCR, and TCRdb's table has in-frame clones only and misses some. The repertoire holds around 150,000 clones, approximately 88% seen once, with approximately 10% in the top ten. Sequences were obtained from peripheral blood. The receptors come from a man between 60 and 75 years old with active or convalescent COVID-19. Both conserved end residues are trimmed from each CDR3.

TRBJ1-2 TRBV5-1 ASSRGQTYGYT
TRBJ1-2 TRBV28 ASSRDRGSPYGYT
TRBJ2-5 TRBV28 ASALSGSRVETQY
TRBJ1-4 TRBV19 ASSRSTVGVEKLF
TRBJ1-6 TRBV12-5 ASALDSSPLH
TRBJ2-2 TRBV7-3 ASSSQTGFTGELF
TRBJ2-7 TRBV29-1 SVRQDSGAEQY
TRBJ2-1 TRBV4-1 ASTFGLANPPSSYNEQF
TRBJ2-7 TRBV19 ASSRTGSSSYEQY
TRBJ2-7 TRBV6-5 ASTPGSPYEQY
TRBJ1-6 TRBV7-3 ASRGDNSPLH
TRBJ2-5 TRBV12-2 ASRLAVQTQETQY
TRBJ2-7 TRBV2 ASLGQGRTGEQY
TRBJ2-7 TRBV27 ASSRTSGSYYEQY
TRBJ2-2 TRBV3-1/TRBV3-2 ASSHSGNTGELF
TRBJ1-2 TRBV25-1 ASSESSGYGYT
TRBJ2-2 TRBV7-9 ASTPGQTNTGELF
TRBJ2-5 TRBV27 ASSLTGGPKAQY
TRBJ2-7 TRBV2 ASSGLARDEQY
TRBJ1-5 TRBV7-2 ASSLVGTGGTRNQPQH
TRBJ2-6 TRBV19 ASRESGANVLT
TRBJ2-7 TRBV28 ASSLNRDYEQY
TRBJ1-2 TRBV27 ASSFLGTGPYGYT
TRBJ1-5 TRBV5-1 ASSLAPGTGNQPQH
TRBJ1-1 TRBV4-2 ASSQTGGSLLNTEAF